The rows below give T cell receptor beta chains drawn from one sample of a study of blood T cell repertoires in COVID-19. Sequenced by immunoSEQ multiplex PCR; TCRdb stores in-frame clones only, minus some. The sample yields approximately 390,000 clones, about 86% seen once. The sequenced sample was PBMCs or T cells enriched from blood (not recorded which). All receptors derive from a woman aged 45-59 years who had recovered from COVID-19. The CDR3 runs from the conserved cysteine through the conserved F or W. A D gene is named only where the DNA matches it firmly. The size of a clone is reported for some rows only, either as once, few or many, or as a class for expanded clones.

>-|TRBV18|TRBJ2-7|-
CASRRPDSYEQYF
TGTGCCAGTCGCCGGCCAGACAGCTACGAGCAGTACTTC
>once|TRBV2|TRBJ2-2|-
CASGRTSGNTGELFF
TGTGCCAGCGGGAGGACGTCGGGGAACACCGGGGAGCTGTTTTTT
>-|TRBV5-1|TRBJ2-7|TRBD1
CASSLGQGGYEQYF
TGCGCCAGCAGCTTGGGACAGGGTGGCTACGAGCAGTACTTC
>-|TRBV6-5|TRBJ1-1|-
CASREDARPEAFF
TGTGCCAGCAGGGAGGACGCGCGTCCTGAAGCTTTCTTT
>-|TRBV6-2/TRBV6-3|TRBJ2-5|TRBD2
CASSYDFGAGEYQETQYF
TGTGCCAGCAGTTACGACTTTGGAGCGGGGGAGTACCAAGAGACCCAGTACTTC
>-|TRBV7-2|TRBJ2-1|TRBD2
CASSLVSGGTYNEQFF
TGTGCCAGCAGCTTAGTTAGCGGGGGGACCTACAATGAGCAGTTCTTC
>-|TRBV10-2|TRBJ1-2|TRBD1
CASSGQVYNYGYTF
TGCGCCAGCTCGGGACAGGTGTATAACTATGGCTACACCTTC
>-|TRBV18|TRBJ2-2|-
CASSPGTTWNTGELFF
TGTGCCAGCTCACCAGGGACAACTTGGAACACCGGGGAGCTGTTTTTT
>few|TRBV28|TRBJ1-4|TRBD1
CASSPRTGVAEKLFF
TGTGCCAGCAGCCCTCGGACAGGAGTCGCTGAAAAACTGTTTTTT
>-|TRBV3-1/TRBV3-2|TRBJ1-2|-
CASSQSARFGYTF
TGTGCCAGCAGCCAATCCGCTCGGTTCGGCTACACCTTC
>-|TRBV3-1/TRBV3-2|TRBJ1-5|-
CASSQSLGAGNQPQHF
TGTGCCAGCAGCCAATCATTGGGGGCTGGCAATCAGCCCCAGCATTTT
>-|TRBV4-3|TRBJ1-4|TRBD1
CASSQEAPGQGFATNEKLFF
TGCGCCAGCAGCCAAGAAGCGCCGGGACAGGGGTTTGCAACTAATGAAAAACTGTTTTTT
>once|TRBV3-1/TRBV3-2|TRBJ1-6|-
CASSQGGPVPLHF
TGTGCCAGCAGCCAAGGGGGCCCAGTTCCCCTCCACTTT
>once|TRBV11-3|TRBJ2-3|-
CASQGAGSDTQYF
TGTGCCAGCCAAGGGGCAGGGTCAGATACGCAGTATTTT
>many|TRBV4-1|TRBJ1-2|TRBD1
CASSQGGRGRSNYGYTF
TGCGCCAGCAGTCAAGGGGGCAGGGGAAGATCTAACTATGGCTACACCTTC
>-|TRBV19|TRBJ1-5|-
CASNQKRGRDLGQPQHF
TGTGCCAGTAACCAAAAACGGGGCAGGGACTTGGGTCAGCCCCAGCATTTT
>few|TRBV27|TRBJ2-7|TRBD2
CASSTGLAFQQYF
TGTGCCAGCAGCACGGGACTAGCTTTTCAGCAGTACTTC
>-|TRBV7-9|TRBJ1-4|TRBD1
CASSFGDREYEKLFF
TGTGCCAGCAGCTTCGGGGACAGGGAGTATGAAAAACTGTTTTTT
>-|TRBV28|TRBJ1-6|TRBD1
CASHYTGQGNSPLHF
TGTGCCAGCCACTATACAGGACAGGGGAATTCACCCCTCCACTTT
>-|TRBV2|TRBJ2-7|TRBD2
CASSEAGLGTYEQYF
TGTGCCAGCAGTGAAGCGGGACTAGGGACCTACGAGCAGTACTTC
>few|TRBV6-2/TRBV6-3|TRBJ2-7|TRBD2
CASRPSGVLYEQYF
TGTGCCAGCAGGCCTAGCGGGGTTCTCTACGAGCAGTACTTC
>-|TRBV15|TRBJ1-5|-
CATGSAAYSNQPQHF
TGTGCCACCGGCAGTGCAGCGTATAGCAATCAGCCCCAGCATTTT